A selection of T cell receptor beta chains follows, all from one sample in a study of patients and donors after allogeneic stem cell transplantation. One entry per CDR3 protein results from TCRdb running MiXCR on the RT-PCR reads. Among about a million distinct CDR3 sequences, approximately 19% were seen once, and the ten largest hold 5% to 6.5%. Input material: blood, either unsorted or a sorted T cell fraction (not recorded which). These receptors came from a human donor who was either an allogeneic HSCT recipient or a stem cell or donor lymphocyte infusion donor (not recorded which). It is not recorded whose cells these are; they may come from a transplant donor. Both conserved end residues are part of each CDR3.

v_call,j_call,cdr3_aa
TRBV20-1,TRBJ2-7,CSARLDSYEQYF
TRBV20-1,TRBJ2-7,CSASWSGSSYEQYF
TRBV5-6,TRBJ2-1,CASSHDNLNEQFF
TRBV6-2/TRBV6-3,TRBJ1-1,CASSYFRGLGRVTEAFF
TRBV4-2,TRBJ2-3,CASSQEPAGGTDTQYF
TRBV14,TRBJ1-1,CASSQETRGSEAFF
TRBV12-3/TRBV12-4,TRBJ2-7,CASSKGRGRGEQYF
TRBV27,TRBJ2-2,CASRSGQANTGELFF
TRBV9,TRBJ1-2,CASSVVDSSYGYTF
TRBV29-1,TRBJ2-7,CSVFPGPRGEQYF
TRBV12-3/TRBV12-4,TRBJ2-5,CASSLAPSLGVRETQYF
TRBV7-9,TRBJ2-2,CASSLTPRTGELFF
TRBV9,TRBJ2-3,CASSWGGRETDTQYF
TRBV6-1,TRBJ1-5,CASGLRVNQPQHF
TRBV5-1,TRBJ2-5,CASSFGGQETQYF
TRBV7-2,TRBJ2-1,CASSRDSGTYNEQFF
TRBV12-3/TRBV12-4,TRBJ1-2,CASSQQGWVYGYTF
TRBV10-3,TRBJ1-1,CAISELGNTEAFF
TRBV12-3/TRBV12-4,TRBJ2-3,CASSLSLGGEDTQYF
TRBV5-1,TRBJ2-5,CASSLGSETQYF
TRBV5-5,TRBJ2-7,CASRFRGADVSYEQYF
TRBV29-1,TRBJ1-1,CSVVRDTEAFF
TRBV24-1,TRBJ2-2,CATSDLPRNTGELFF
TRBV5-1,TRBJ2-5,CASSPGTGGLLRF
TRBV13,TRBJ2-2,CASSGGLNGELFF
TRBV6-2/TRBV6-3,TRBJ2-7,CASSYWFSSEPYF
TRBV24-1,TRBJ2-3,CATRSGKGADTQYF
TRBV20-1,TRBJ2-7,CSARRGTGVRLGTYEQYF
TRBV24-1,TRBJ2-3,CATSDLSGSPDTQYF
TRBV12-3/TRBV12-4,TRBJ2-5,CASSLGRASWETQYF
TRBV21-1,TRBJ1-6,CASSKADRARSPLHF
TRBV6-6,TRBJ2-2,CASSYLPGELFF
TRBV12-3/TRBV12-4,TRBJ2-3,CASSQLAGVRDTQYF
TRBV3-1,TRBJ1-2,CASSHFRGEGYTF
TRBV3-1,TRBJ2-3,CASSQDWLAGGGDTQYF
TRBV7-8,TRBJ2-5,CASSRGQVQETQYF
TRBV9,TRBJ2-1,CASSVGEGQGDGEQFF
TRBV12-3/TRBV12-4,TRBJ1-2,CASRPTGAAAYGYTF
TRBV12-3/TRBV12-4,TRBJ1-2,CASSLTVGNLYGYTF
TRBV27,TRBJ2-1,CASSFSGSLIDEQFF
TRBV10-3,TRBJ2-3,CAIKKDGTFLDTQYF
TRBV5-6,TRBJ1-1,CASSQNRGTTEAFF
TRBV18,TRBJ2-1,CASSPYGSGTSGRANEQFF
TRBV12-3/TRBV12-4,TRBJ2-2,CASRQRGPRNTGELFF
TRBV6-5,TRBJ2-3,CASSYSGGASTDTQYF
TRBV20-1,TRBJ1-1,CSASLVDTEAFF
TRBV29-1,TRBJ2-3,CSALGKTRSTQYF
TRBV10-3,TRBJ2-3,CAIAPQQRGTDTQYF
TRBV28,TRBJ1-5,CASSSGGLAQPQHF
TRBV27,TRBJ2-5,CASSLPPEQMMKTQYF